This TCR beta chain was documented in a study of T cell responses to AZD1222 COVID-19 vaccine. Produced via immunoSEQ multiplex PCR; TCRdb's table is partial and in-frame only. This table has roughly 90,000 clones, 89% appearing once. Germline CDR1 MDHEN, CDR2 SYDVKM. The germline V and J ends were trimmed by 6 bases and 3 bases, with 17 bases remaining between them. The CDR3 is 15 amino acids. The genes are TRBV28 and TRBJ2-5; tentative D call: TRBD2 (7 bases). The sequence came from an adult who received the AZD1222 COVID-19 vaccine. Sequencing was performed on peripheral blood, taken 28 days after the second AZD1222 dose. The chain's CDR3 is CASSDPRGGEETQYF. The DNA of the CDR3 is TGTGCCAGCAGCGATCCCAGGGGAGGGGAAGAGACCCAGTACTTC.